Here is one TCR beta chain with its context. Antigen unknown. The data originate from a study of radiotherapy plus CTLA-4 blockade in lung cancer. Study conclusions and caveats: The study found tumor-derived TCR clones expanded in blood after radiotherapy plus ipilimumab.

Sequenced by immunoSEQ multiplex PCR; TCRdb stores in-frame clones only, minus some. The repertoire holds tens of thousands of clones, 65% to 80% seen once, with approximately 9.3% in the top ten. The CDR3 covers 13 residues. V lost 0 bases and J lost 9, with 12 bases in between. In germline, CDR1 is GTSNPN, CDR2 SVGIG (reference sequence). The chain recombines TRBV30 with TRBJ2-1; tentative D call: TRBD1 (6 bases). This clonotype was obtained from a human donor with non-small cell lung cancer who had a complete response to radiotherapy plus ipilimumab. The sample was peripheral blood, taken from a patient treated with radiotherapy plus ipilimumab. The CDR3 bases are TGTGCCTGGAGTGTACTTTTAGGGGGTGAGCAGTTCTTC. Translation gives CAWSVLLGGEQFF.